This T cell receptor beta chain was found in a study of blood T cell repertoires in COVID-19. On the study more broadly: Samples came from the United States, Italy and Spain, spanning acute and convalescent COVID-19. PBMCs, B-cell-depleted T cells, or T cells were the source of the cDNA or gDNA that made up the material.

Original analysis: For nucleated cells, counts were estimated from reference gene primer amplification. Sequencing was performed with immunoSEQ multiplex PCR; in TCRdb, only in-frame clones are kept and a portion is missing. Clonal size and the V and J genes are those of that table, whereas D and trimming came from the DNA. The sample has 200,000 to 250,000 clones, around 82% seen once; the top ten hold roughly 13%. V dropped 0 bases and J dropped 5 bases, with 4 bases sitting between them. The CDR3 has 13 residues. The germline CDR1 and CDR2 sequences are KGHSH and LQKENI. The clonotype was recovered from a human donor in a cohort sampled during active COVID-19. The chain is built from TRBV18 and TRBJ2-2; no clear D gene. Sequenced input: peripheral blood. DNA for the CDR3: TGTGCCAGCTCACCACCAACTACCGGGGAGCTGTTTTTT. Encoded protein: CASSPPTTGELFF.